These 14 T cell receptor beta chains originate from one sample sequenced in a study of CD8+CD57+ T cells in acquired aplastic anemia. Both TCR beta VDJ combination and CDR3 sequence profiling were carried out. Genomic DNA was the template for this profiling. TCRdb re-analysed the reads in MiXCR, keeping a single row per CDR3 protein. In the table there are over 150,000 distinct CDR3 sequences, approximately 50% of which are singletons. The source material was sorted CD4+, CD8+, or CD8+CD57+ T cells (not recorded which) from PBMCs. The receptors originated from a human donor in good health, serving as a control.

This clonotype showed up just a few times. The chain recombines TRBV7-8 with TRBJ1-2, with TRBD1 matching over 8 bases. Unmatched junction bases numbered 7, after V lost 2 bases and J lost 8 bases. From germline, CDR1 is SGHVS and CDR2 FQNEAQ. The CDR3 totals 14 residues. DNA of the CDR3: TGTGCCAGCAGCTTAAGTCAGGGGGCGAAGGGCTACACCTTC. Translation: CASSLSQGAKGYTF.

This clonotype was counted ten times or more. The chain recombines TRBV14 with TRBJ1-6; D might be TRBD1 (5 bases). V was clipped by 2 bases and J by 8 bases, with 16 bases between them. Germline values: CDR1 SGHDN, CDR2 FVKESK. The CDR3 length is 16 residues. The CDR3 region has the DNA TGTGCCAGCAGCCAACGTCATGGGACCGGATATTCACCCCTCCACTTT. It encodes CASSQRHGTGYSPLHF.

The chain joins TRBV20-1 to TRBJ1-1; D is ambiguous. The CDR3 consists of 14 residues. CDR1 and CDR2 from the germline V gene are DFQATT and SNEGSKA (reference sequence). V lost 3 bases to trimming and J lost 1 base, with 12 bases between them. CDR3 nucleotide sequence: TGCAGTGCTAGTCTTCCGGGGAGGAACACTGAAGCTTTCTTT. It is translated as CSASLPGRNTEAFF.

The chain has TRBV10-3 and TRBJ2-2; tentatively, D is TRBD1 (6 bases). This CDR3 spans 14 amino acids. The V gene lost 10 bases and the J gene lost 8 bases, with 20 bases spanning the gap. Germline V lookup: CDR1 ENHRY, CDR2 SYGVKD. In nucleotides, the CDR3 is TGTGCCAGCAGCTTAAGGGGGTTCGGAGGGGAGCTGTTTTTT. Translating it yields CASSLRGFGGELFF.

The CDR3 DNA sequence: TGCAGCGTTGAAGATCTCGCCTCCGGGGAGGGTTGGTACTTC. It encodes CSVEDLASGEGWYF. The genes are TRBV29-1 and TRBJ2-5; 7 nucleotides match TRBD2. The CDR3 totals 14 residues. CDR1 SQVTM and CDR2 ANQGSEA come from the germline V gene. Germline trimming cut 0 bases from V and 13 bases from J; bases unmatched to any gene: 14.

This rearrangement joins TRBV7-2 to TRBJ1-2; 9 bases align to TRBD1. Trimming removed 2 bases from V and 8 bases from J; junction bases left unmatched: 9. This CDR3 spans 15 amino acids. The germline gives CDR1 SGHTA, CDR2 FQGNSA. The CDR3 nucleotides read TGTGCCAGCAGCTTACGGGACAGGGCATCGTGGGGCTACACCTTC. Protein product: CASSLRDRASWGYTF.

This chain links TRBV4-3 with TRBJ2-5; D not resolved. Trimming shortened V by 1 base and J by 5 bases, and 11 bases separated the two germline ends. CDR3 size: 14 residues. Germline CDR1 LGHNA, CDR2 YSLEER. CDR3 sequence: CASSQARRRETQYF. CDR3 DNA sequence: TGCGCCAGCAGCCAAGCCCGACGGCGGGAGACCCAGTACTTC.

The chain links TRBV10-3 to TRBJ2-7, with TRBD2 identical over 14 bases. Looked up from germline, CDR1 is ENHRY and CDR2 is SYGVKD. J gave up 3 bases and V 9 bases, and 4 bases lay outside the gene matches. CDR3 length: 14 residues. CDR3 nucleotide sequence: TGTGCCATTGGGACTAGCGGGGGTTACTACGAGCAGTACTTC. Protein product: CAIGTSGGYYEQYF.

This clonotype has a count of ten or more. The junction and the germline gene differ at one end; a read error may be behind it. The chain links TRBV7-9 to TRBJ1-1; tentatively, D is TRBD1 (5 bases). Germline CDR1 reads SEHNR; CDR2 reads FQNEAQ (reference sequence). This CDR3 has 12 amino acids. The CDR3 spells CASSLGVTTAVF. The CDR3 DNA is TGTGCCAGCAGCTTAGGAGTAACGACAGCGGTCTTT.

V and J are TRBV28 and TRBJ2-4; 9 nucleotides agree with TRBD1. The CDR3 consists of 14 residues. The V and J ends lost 6 bases and 7 bases, in that order; junction bases with no gene match: 7. CDR1 and CDR2 (germline): MDHEN, SYDVKM. CDR3 sequence: CASRPTGGRNIQYF. CDR3 DNA: TGTGCCAGCAGGCCCACAGGGGGCAGGAACATTCAGTACTTC.

This clonotype was seen only a few times. The chain has TRBV9 and TRBJ2-7; the match to TRBD1 covers 10 bases. The CDR3 spans 16 residues. V was clipped by 6 bases and J by 0 bases; unmatched bases: 9. Per germline, CDR1 SGDLS and CDR2 YYNGEE. The CDR3 DNA follows: TGTGCCAGCAATCGTGACGGGACAGGGGTCTCCTACGAGCAGTACTTC. This codes for CASNRDGTGVSYEQYF.

This sequence joins TRBV10-3 and TRBJ2-5; no reliable D call. Trimming took off 2 bases at V and 2 bases at J, with 3 bases between the two ends. CDR1 and CDR2 (germline): ENHRY, SYGVKD. This CDR3 is built from 12 residues. As DNA, the CDR3 is TGTGCCATCAGTGAGCCGCAAGAGACCCAGTACTTC. Its translation: CAISEPQETQYF.

This clonotype was observed a few times. V is TRBV7-6 and J is TRBJ1-6; TRBD1 might be the D (6 bases). From germline, CDR1 is SGHVS and CDR2 FNYEAQ. The V gene lost 4 bases and the J gene lost 9 bases, with 19 bases spanning the gap. The CDR3 totals 16 residues. CDR3 sequence (DNA): TGTGCCAGCAGCTCGAACGTTGGGGGGCGCGGTTCACCCCTCCACTTT. It encodes CASSSNVGGRGSPLHF.

The chain couples TRBV19 to TRBJ2-1, with D hard to call. V lost 2 bases, J lost 4 bases, and 12 bases lay in between. There are 15 residues in the CDR3. Germline CDR1 and CDR2: LNHDA and SQIVND (reference sequence). CDR3 in amino acids: CASSISRQLYNEQFF. Written as DNA, the CDR3 is TGTGCCAGTAGTATATCCCGCCAGCTTTACAATGAGCAGTTCTTC. Drawing the rest from reference TRBV19 and TRBJ2-1, the complete variable domain is DGGITQSPKYLFRKEGQNVTLSCEQNLNHDAMYWYRQDPGQGLRLIYYSQIVNDFQKGDIAEGYSVSREKKESFPLTVTSAQKNPTAFYLCASSISRQLYNEQFFGPGTRLTVL.